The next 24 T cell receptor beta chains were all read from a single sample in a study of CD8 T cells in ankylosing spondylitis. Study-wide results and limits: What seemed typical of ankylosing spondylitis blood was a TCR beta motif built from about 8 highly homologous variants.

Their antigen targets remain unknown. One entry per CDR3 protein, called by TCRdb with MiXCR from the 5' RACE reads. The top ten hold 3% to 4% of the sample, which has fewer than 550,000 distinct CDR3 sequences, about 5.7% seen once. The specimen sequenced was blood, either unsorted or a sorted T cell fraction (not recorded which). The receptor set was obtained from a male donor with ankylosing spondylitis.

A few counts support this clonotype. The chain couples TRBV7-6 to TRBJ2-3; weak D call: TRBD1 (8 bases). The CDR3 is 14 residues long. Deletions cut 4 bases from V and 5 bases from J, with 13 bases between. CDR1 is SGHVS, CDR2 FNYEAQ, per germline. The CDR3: CASSWTGRVDTQYF. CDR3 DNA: TGTGCCAGCAGCTGGACAGGGAGGGTAGATACGCAGTATTTT.

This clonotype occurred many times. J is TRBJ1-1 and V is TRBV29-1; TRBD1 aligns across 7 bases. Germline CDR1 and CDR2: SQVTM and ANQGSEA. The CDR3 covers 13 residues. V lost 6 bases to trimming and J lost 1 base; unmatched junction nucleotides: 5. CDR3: CSVVGQANTEAFF. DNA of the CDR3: TGCAGCGTGGTAGGACAGGCGAACACTGAAGCTTTCTTT.

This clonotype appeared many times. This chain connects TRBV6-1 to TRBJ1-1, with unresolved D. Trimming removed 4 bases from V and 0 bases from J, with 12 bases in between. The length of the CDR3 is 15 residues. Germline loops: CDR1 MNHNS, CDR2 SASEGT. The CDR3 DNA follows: TGTGCCAGCAGTGTGAGAGGGAGGATGAACACTGAAGCTTTCTTT. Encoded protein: CASSVRGRMNTEAFF.

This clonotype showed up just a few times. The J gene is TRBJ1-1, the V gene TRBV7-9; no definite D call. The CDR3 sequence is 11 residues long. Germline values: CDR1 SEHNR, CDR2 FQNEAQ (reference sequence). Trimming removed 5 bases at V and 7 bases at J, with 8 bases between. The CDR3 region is CASSPYGEAFF. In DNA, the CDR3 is TGTGCCAGCAGCCCCTACGGTGAAGCTTTCTTT.

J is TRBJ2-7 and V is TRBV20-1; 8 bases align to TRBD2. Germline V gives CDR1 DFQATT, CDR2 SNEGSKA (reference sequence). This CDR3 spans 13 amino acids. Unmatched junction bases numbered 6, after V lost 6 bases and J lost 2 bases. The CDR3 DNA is TGCAGTGCCATAACTAGCGGACCCTACGAGCAGTACTTC. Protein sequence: CSAITSGPYEQYF.

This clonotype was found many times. The chain's CDR3 is CASSLAGGGYNEQFF. DNA for the CDR3: TGCGCCAGCAGCTTGGCCGGCGGGGGCTACAATGAGCAGTTCTTC. The gene calls are TRBV5-1 and TRBJ2-1; TRBD2 aligns across 7 bases. The CDR3 is 15 residues long. The germline CDR1 and CDR2 sequences are SGHRS and YFSETQ. V shed 0 bases, J shed 3 bases, and the junction held 3 bases outside the gene matches.

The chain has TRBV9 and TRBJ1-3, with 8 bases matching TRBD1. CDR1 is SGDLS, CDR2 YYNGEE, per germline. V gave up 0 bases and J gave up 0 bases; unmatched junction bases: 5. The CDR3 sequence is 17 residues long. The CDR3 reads CASSVDPRGHSGNTIYF. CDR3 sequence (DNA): TGTGCCAGCAGCGTAGATCCCAGGGGGCACTCTGGAAACACCATATATTTT.

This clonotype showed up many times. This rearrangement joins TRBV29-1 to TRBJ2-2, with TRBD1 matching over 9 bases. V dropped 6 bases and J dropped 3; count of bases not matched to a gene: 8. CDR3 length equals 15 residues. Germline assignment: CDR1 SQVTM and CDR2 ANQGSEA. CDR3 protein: CSVSRDRADTGELFF. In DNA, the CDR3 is TGCAGCGTCTCTCGGGACAGGGCAGACACCGGGGAGCTGTTTTTT.

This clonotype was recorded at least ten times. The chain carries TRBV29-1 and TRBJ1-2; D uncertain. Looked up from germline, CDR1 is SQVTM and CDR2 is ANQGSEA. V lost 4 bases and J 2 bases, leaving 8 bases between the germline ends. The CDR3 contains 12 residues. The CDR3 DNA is TGCAGCGTTGGCAGCGGGAACTATGGCTACACCTTC. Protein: CSVGSGNYGYTF. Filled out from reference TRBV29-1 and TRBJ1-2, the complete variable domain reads SAVISQKPSRDICQRGTSLTIQCQVDSQVTMMFWYRQQPGQSLTLIATANQGSEATYESGFVIDKFPISRPNLTFSTLTVSNMSPEDSSIYLCSVGSGNYGYTFGSGTRLTVV.

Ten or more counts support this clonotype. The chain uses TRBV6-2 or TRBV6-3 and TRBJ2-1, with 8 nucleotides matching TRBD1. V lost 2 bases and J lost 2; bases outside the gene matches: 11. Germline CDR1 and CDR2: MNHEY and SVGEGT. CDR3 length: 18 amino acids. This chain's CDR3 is CASSYTETDRAAYNEQFF. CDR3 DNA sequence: TGTGCCAGCAGTTACACGGAGACGGACAGGGCGGCCTACAATGAGCAGTTCTTC.

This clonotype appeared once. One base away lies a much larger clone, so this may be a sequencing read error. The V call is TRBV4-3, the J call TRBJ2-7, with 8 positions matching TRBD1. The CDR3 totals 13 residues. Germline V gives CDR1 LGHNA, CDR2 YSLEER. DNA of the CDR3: TGCGCCAGCAGCGTACGGACAGGGCACGAGCAGCACTTC. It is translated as CASSVRTGHEQHF.

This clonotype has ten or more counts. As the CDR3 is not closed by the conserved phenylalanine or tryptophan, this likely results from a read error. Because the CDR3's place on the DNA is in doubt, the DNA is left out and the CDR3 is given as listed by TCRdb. The CDR3 reads CASSRFDRGAPKI. The chain recombines TRBV7-2 with TRBJ2-5; the tabulated D call, TRBD1, remains unverified against the DNA. Germline-derived CDR1 and CDR2 are SGHTA and FQGNSA. Inclusive of both ends, the CDR3 amounts to 13 amino acids.

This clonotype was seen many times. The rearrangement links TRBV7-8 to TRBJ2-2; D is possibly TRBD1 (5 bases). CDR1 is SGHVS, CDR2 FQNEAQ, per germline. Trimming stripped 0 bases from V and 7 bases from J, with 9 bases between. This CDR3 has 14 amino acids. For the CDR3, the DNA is TGTGCCAGCAGCTTAGCAGGGGCGGACGGGGAGCTGTTTTTT. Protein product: CASSLAGADGELFF.

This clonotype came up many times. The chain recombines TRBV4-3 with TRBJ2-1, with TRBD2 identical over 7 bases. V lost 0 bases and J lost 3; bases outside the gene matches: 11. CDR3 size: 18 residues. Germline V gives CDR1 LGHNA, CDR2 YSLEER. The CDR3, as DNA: TGCGCCAGCAGCCAAGATCCTAGACTAGCCCTGAACTACAATGAGCAGTTCTTC. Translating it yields CASSQDPRLALNYNEQFF.

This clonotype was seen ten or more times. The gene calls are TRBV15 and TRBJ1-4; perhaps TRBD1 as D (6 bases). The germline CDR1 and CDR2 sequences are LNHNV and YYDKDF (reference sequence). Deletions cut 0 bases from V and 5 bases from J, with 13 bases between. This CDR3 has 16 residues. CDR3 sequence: CATSRDLSTGNEKLFF. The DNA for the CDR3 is TGTGCCACCAGCAGAGATCTTTCGACAGGCAATGAAAAACTGTTTTTT. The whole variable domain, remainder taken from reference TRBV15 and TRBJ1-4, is DAMVIQNPRYQVTQFGKPVTLSCSQTLNHNVMYWYQQKSSQAPKLLFHYYDKDFNNEADTPDNFQSRRPNTSFCFLDIRSPGLGDTAMYLCATSRDLSTGNEKLFFGSGTQLSVL.

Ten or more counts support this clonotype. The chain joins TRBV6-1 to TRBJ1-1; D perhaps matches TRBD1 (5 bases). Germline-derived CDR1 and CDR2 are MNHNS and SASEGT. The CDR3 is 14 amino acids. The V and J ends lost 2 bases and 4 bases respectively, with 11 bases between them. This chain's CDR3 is CASSEFPGGTEAFF. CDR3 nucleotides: TGTGCCAGCAGTGAATTTCCTGGGGGCACTGAAGCTTTCTTT.

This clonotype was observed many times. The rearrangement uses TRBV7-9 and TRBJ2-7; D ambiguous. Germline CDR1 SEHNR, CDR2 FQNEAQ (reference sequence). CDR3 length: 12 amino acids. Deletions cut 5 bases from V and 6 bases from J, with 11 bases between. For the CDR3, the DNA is TGTGCCAGCAGCCTAAGCTCCCGCGAGCAGTACTTC. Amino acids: CASSLSSREQYF.

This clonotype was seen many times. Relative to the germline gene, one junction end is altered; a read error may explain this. CDR3 residues: CASSLGQSYEQYF. CDR3 nucleotides: TGTGCCAGCAGTCTCGGACAGTCCTACGAGCAGTACTTC. This chain links TRBV5-1 with TRBJ2-7, with D maybe TRBD1 (6 bases). Germline values: CDR1 SGHRS, CDR2 YFSETQ. The length of the CDR3 is 13 residues.

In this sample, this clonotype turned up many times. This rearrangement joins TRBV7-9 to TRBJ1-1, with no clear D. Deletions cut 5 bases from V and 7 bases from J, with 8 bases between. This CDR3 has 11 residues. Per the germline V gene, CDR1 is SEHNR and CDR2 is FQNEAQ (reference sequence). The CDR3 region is CASSRLIEAFF. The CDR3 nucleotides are TGTGCCAGCAGCCGACTAATTGAAGCTTTCTTT. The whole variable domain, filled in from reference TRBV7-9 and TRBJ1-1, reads DTGVSQNPRHKITKRGQNVTFRCDPISEHNRLYWYRQTLGQGPEFLTYFQNEAQLEKSRLLSDRFSAERPKGSFSTLEIQRTEQGDSAMYLCASSRLIEAFFGQGTRLTVV.

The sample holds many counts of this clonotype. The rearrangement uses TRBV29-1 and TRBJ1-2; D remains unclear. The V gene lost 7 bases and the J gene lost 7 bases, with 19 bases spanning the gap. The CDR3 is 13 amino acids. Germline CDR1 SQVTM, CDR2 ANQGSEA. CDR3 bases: TGCAGCGCATCCATACGGGTAGGGAGTGGCTACACCTTC. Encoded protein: CSASIRVGSGYTF.

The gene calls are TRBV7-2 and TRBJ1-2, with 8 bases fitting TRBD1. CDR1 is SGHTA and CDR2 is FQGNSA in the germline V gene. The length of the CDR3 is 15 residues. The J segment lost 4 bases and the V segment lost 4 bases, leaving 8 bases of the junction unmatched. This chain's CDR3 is CASSSDRGESYGYTF. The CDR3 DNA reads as TGTGCCAGCAGCTCCGACAGGGGAGAAAGCTATGGCTACACCTTC.

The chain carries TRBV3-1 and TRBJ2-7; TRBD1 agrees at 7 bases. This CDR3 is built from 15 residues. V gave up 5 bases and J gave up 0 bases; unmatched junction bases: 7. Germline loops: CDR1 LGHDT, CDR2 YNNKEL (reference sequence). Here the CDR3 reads CASSSDRAFSYEQYF. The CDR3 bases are TGTGCCAGCAGCTCCGACAGGGCCTTCTCCTACGAGCAGTACTTC.

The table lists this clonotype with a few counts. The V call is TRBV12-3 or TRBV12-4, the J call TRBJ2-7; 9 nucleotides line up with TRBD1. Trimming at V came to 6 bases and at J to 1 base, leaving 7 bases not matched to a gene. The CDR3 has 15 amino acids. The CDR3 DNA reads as TGTGCCAGCAGCCGGACAGGGGACGGTTCCTACGAGCAGTACTTC. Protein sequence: CASSRTGDGSYEQYF.

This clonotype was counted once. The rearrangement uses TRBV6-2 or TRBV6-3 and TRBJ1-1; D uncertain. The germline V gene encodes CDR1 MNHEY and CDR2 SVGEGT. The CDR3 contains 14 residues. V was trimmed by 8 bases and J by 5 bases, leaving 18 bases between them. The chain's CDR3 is CASCPGPPRTEAFF. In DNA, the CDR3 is TGTGCCAGCTGTCCAGGACCTCCTCGGACTGAAGCTTTCTTT.